This TCR beta chain emerged from a study of blood T cell repertoires in COVID-19. Germline CDR1 and CDR2: MGHRA and YSYEKL. The CDR3 has 20 amino acids. Losses at the gene ends were 0 bases for V and 2 bases for J; bases not matched to a gene: 13. Assay: immunoSEQ multiplex PCR; the TCRdb copy retains only in-frame clones and omits some. The repertoire consists of around 80,000 clones, with around 86% occurring once and the leading ten covering 7% to 9.5%. This sequence joins TRBV4-1 and TRBJ2-6; 7 positions agree with TRBD1. The receptor was isolated from a human donor in a cohort sampled during active COVID-19. Sequenced: peripheral blood. The CDR3 loop is CASSQDQPTGWRAGANVLTF. The CDR3 bases are TGCGCCAGCAGCCAAGATCAACCGACAGGGTGGAGAGCTGGGGCCAACGTCCTGACTTTC.